A selection of T cell receptor beta chains follows, all from one sample in a study of shared clonotypes between healthy human individuals. Generated by immunoSEQ multiplex PCR, the TCRdb table keeps only in-frame clones and is missing some. The table has under 850,000 clones, roughly 92% seen once. The sequenced material came from naive CD8+ T cells sorted from blood. The receptors stem from a man aged 25-40 years in good health. CDR3s include the opening cysteine and the closing phenylalanine or tryptophan. Each record gives: clone size, D gene, V gene, J gene, CDR3 length, CDR3 DNA, CDR3 protein. D genes are given only for firm matches. The size of a clone is reported for some rows only, either as once, few or many, or as a class for expanded clones.

>.|.|TRBV5-3|TRBJ2-3|15
TGTGCCAGCAGCTCCATTCCTTCGAGGGAAGATACGCAGTATTTT
CASSSIPSREDTQYF
>.|TRBD2|TRBV7-9|TRBJ2-3|19
TGTGCCAGCAGTCACACGGGACTAGCGGGAGACTATAACACAGATACGCAGTATTTT
CASSHTGLAGDYNTDTQYF
>.|.|TRBV14|TRBJ2-7|15
TGTGCCAGCAGCCCGTATGGGAACCTTCTCTACGAGCAGTACTTC
CASSPYGNLLYEQYF
>.|TRBD1|TRBV7-9|TRBJ1-3|18
TGTGCCAGCAGCCCAGGGGAGCGGACAGGGGCTTTTGGAAACACCATATATTTT
CASSPGERTGAFGNTIYF
>.|TRBD2|TRBV7-8|TRBJ2-4|14
TGTGCCAGTATGCCGCCGAGCGGGAGTAAAATTCAGTACTTC
CASMPPSGSKIQYF
>.|.|TRBV27|TRBJ2-7|13
TGTGCCAGCAGTTTAACAGCCTCCTACGAGCAGTACTTC
CASSLTASYEQYF
>.|.|TRBV10-2|TRBJ2-3|16
TGCGCCAGCAGTGAGACGGCGCTCAAGGTTGGAGATACGCAGTATTTT
CASSETALKVGDTQYF
>.|.|TRBV27|TRBJ2-7|13
TGTGCCAGCAGTCGCCTAGGGGCCTACGAGCAGTACTTC
CASSRLGAYEQYF
>.|TRBD1|TRBV6-1|TRBJ1-1|15
TGTGCCAGCAGTGAAGTTCACAGGGGAGACACTGAAGCTTTCTTT
CASSEVHRGDTEAFF
>once|.|TRBV27|TRBJ2-2|16
TGTGCCAGCAGTTTATCGTCTAGCCCTACCTACGGGGAGCTGTTTTTT
CASSLSSSPTYGELFF
>once|TRBD2|TRBV5-5|TRBJ2-7|16
TGTGCCAGCGGAGCCCATAGCGGGAGGGAAACCTACGAGCAGTACTTC
CASGAHSGRETYEQYF
>.|TRBD1|TRBV28|TRBJ1-5|17
TGTGCCAGCACCTTCCTCAGGGGGCAGGTGGGCAATCAGCCCCAGCATTTT
CASTFLRGQVGNQPQHF
>.|.|TRBV7-2|TRBJ1-3|17
TGTGCCAGCAGCTTACTCACTGAGGGTCTTTCTGGAAACACCATATATTTT
CASSLLTEGLSGNTIYF
>.|.|TRBV30|TRBJ2-7|11
TGTGCCTGGAGTGAATCCTACGAGCAGTACTTC
CAWSESYEQYF
>.|.|TRBV11-2|TRBJ1-2|15
TGTGCCAGCAGCATCCATGGGACGGCTACCTATGGCTACACCTTC
CASSIHGTATYGYTF
>.|.|TRBV18|TRBJ1-1|13
TGTGCCAGCTCACCACCACAGACAGATGAAGCTTTCTTT
CASSPPQTDEAFF
>.|.|TRBV7-2|TRBJ2-3|16
TGTGCCAGCAGCCGGAGGGGCAGCGTAGGCACAGATACGCAGTATTTT
CASSRRGSVGTDTQYF
>.|.|TRBV14|TRBJ1-5|15
TGTGCCAGCAGCCAGCCCCCGGCAGGAAATCAGCCCCAGCATTTT
CASSQPPAGNQPQHF
>.|TRBD2|TRBV5-1|TRBJ2-1|18
TGCGCCAGCAGCCCTATCGATGCGATAGCGGGCGCCCGGGGTGAGCAGTTCTTC
CASSPIDAIAGARGEQFF
>.|.|TRBV5-1|TRBJ1-1|15
TGCGCCAGCAGCTGGGTCCCCGGCATGAACACTGAAGCTTTCTTT
CASSWVPGMNTEAFF
>once|TRBD1|TRBV5-8|TRBJ1-1|17
TGTGCCAGCAGCTCCGGGACCGCACAGGGGTGGTACACTGAAGCTTTCTTT
CASSSGTAQGWYTEAFF
>.|TRBD2|TRBV11-2|TRBJ2-1|16
TGTGCCAGCAGCTTGGCGGGAGGGGGGTCCTACAATGAGCAGTTCTTC
CASSLAGGGSYNEQFF
>.|TRBD2|TRBV4-1|TRBJ2-7|15
TGCGCCAGCAGCCATACTAGCGGGAGCTCCTACGAGCAGTACTTC
CASSHTSGSSYEQYF
>once|.|TRBV27|TRBJ2-1|13
TGTGCCAGCAGTTTTTCAGCGGACAATGAGCAGTTCTTC
CASSFSADNEQFF
>.|.|TRBV7-2|TRBJ1-1|15
TGTGCCAGCAGCTTATGGGGGCGCCCCGACACTGAAGCTTTCTTT
CASSLWGRPDTEAFF
>.|TRBD2|TRBV2|TRBJ2-7|13
TGTGCCAGCAGTTTGACTAGCGGCTACGAGCAGTACTTC
CASSLTSGYEQYF
>.|TRBD2|TRBV7-6|TRBJ2-2|15
TGTGCCAGCAGCCTACTAGCGGGGAAGGGCCGGGAGCTGTTTTTT
CASSLLAGKGRELFF
>.|.|TRBV7-9|TRBJ2-1|14
TGTGCCAGCAGCTTATACGGGACCTTCGATGAGCAGTTCTTC
CASSLYGTFDEQFF
>.|TRBD2|TRBV7-3|TRBJ2-3|15
TGTGCCAGCTCCCTAGAGAGCGGGGTCACAGATACGCAGTATTTT
CASSLESGVTDTQYF
>.|.|TRBV7-9|TRBJ1-5|14
TGTGCCAGCAGCTTACCAGGGAAAGATCAGCCCCAGCATTTT
CASSLPGKDQPQHF
>.|.|TRBV27|TRBJ2-2|12
TGTGCCAGCGGACGGAGCGCCGGGGAGCTGTTTTTT
CASGRSAGELFF
>.|.|TRBV10-2|TRBJ2-6|14
TGCGCCAGCAGGACCAGCTCTGGGGCCAACGTCCTGACTTTC
CASRTSSGANVLTF
>few|TRBD1|TRBV27|TRBJ2-7|14
TGTGCCAGCAGTGTCGGGACAGGCTACTACGAGCAGTACTTC
CASSVGTGYYEQYF
>few|.|TRBV19|TRBJ2-7|14
TGTGCCAGTAGTATAGTACCAGGGGCCTACGAGCAGTACTTC
CASSIVPGAYEQYF
>.|TRBD1|TRBV4-1|TRBJ1-5|17
TGCGCCAGCAGCCCATCGGCCATTACAGGGGGATATCAGCCCCAGCATTTT
CASSPSAITGGYQPQHF
>.|.|TRBV28|TRBJ2-1|15
TGTGCCAGCAGTTTGGTTAGCGTTAGATACGGTGAGCAGTTCTTC
CASSLVSVRYGEQFF
>.|.|TRBV27|TRBJ2-1|14
TGTGCCAGCAGTTTAGTGGGTTCCTACAATGAGCAGTTCTTC
CASSLVGSYNEQFF
>.|.|TRBV7-2|TRBJ2-1|15
TGTGCCAGCAGCCATCTGAGACTATCTTACAATGAGCAGTTCTTC
CASSHLRLSYNEQFF
>.|TRBD2|TRBV2|TRBJ2-7|15
TGTGCCAGCAGGCGGACTAGCGGGCCGTCTCTCGAGCAGTACTTC
CASRRTSGPSLEQYF
>.|.|TRBV4-3|TRBJ2-7|16
TGCGCCAGCAGCGAGCAGGGAGGATTGCCAATATACGAGCAGTACTTC
CASSEQGGLPIYEQYF
>.|.|TRBV20-1|TRBJ2-7|10
TGCAGTGCTAGGGGTTACGAGCAGTACTTC
CSARGYEQYF
>.|.|TRBV19|TRBJ2-7|14
TGTGCCAGTAGTATGAGTGGACGCTCTTACGAGCAGTACTTC
CASSMSGRSYEQYF
>.|.|TRBV7-9|TRBJ1-1|13
TGTGCCAGCACCCTCACGGGTTCCACTGAAGCTTTCTTT
CASTLTGSTEAFF
>.|TRBD1|TRBV5-1|TRBJ2-1|13
TGCGCCAGCAGCTTGGTAGGGGGCCAGGTCCAGTTCTTC
CASSLVGGQVQFF
>.|TRBD2|TRBV29-1|TRBJ2-1|17
TGCAGCGTTGAAGGGTCTCCCACGGGAGGGTCCTACAATGAGCAGTTCTTC
CSVEGSPTGGSYNEQFF
>few|TRBD2|TRBV7-9|TRBJ2-1|13
TGTGCCAGCAGCCCCAGGACTAGTAATGAGCAGTTCTTC
CASSPRTSNEQFF
>.|TRBD1|TRBV7-6|TRBJ1-1|16
TGTGCCAGCAGCTTTAGCCGGACAGGGCGTGACACTGAAGCTTTCTTT
CASSFSRTGRDTEAFF
>.|.|TRBV15|TRBJ2-7|14
TGTGCCACTGCGCACCCGGACGGGACCTACGAGCAGTACTTC
CATAHPDGTYEQYF